This T cell receptor (beta chain) derives from a study of HIV-infected patients and healthy controls. Comment on this clonotype: What it binds is unknown.

Reverse transcription used around 540 ng RNA and constant-region primers for alpha and beta. Using multiplexing indices, alpha and beta chain libraries were generated apart by chain-specific third strand synthesis. Using its own MiXCR run on the 5' RACE reads, TCRdb lists one record per CDR3 protein. The sample shows about 5,000 distinct CDR3 sequences, 20% of them seen only once. Roughly three months, about 14 weeks, into antiretroviral therapy, follow-up blood was collected. Whole blood was used without fractionation, so all unsorted peripheral T cells were included. Study-level points and caveats: Comparisons were complicated because patients and controls had unequal numbers of distinct sequences. Donor HLA types were not determined in the study. Healthy controls carried many MAIT alpha-chain CDR3s, while HIV+ repertoires had few. Compared with untreated HIV+ repertoires, healthy controls showed roughly threefold more distinct CDR3s and higher Shannon diversity.

This material consisted of blood, taken during antiretroviral therapy. The source of this sequence is an adult with HIV infection.

This chain's CDR3 is CASSPGSQPQHF. The DNA of the CDR3 is TGTGCCAGCAGCCCAGGGTCGCAGCCCCAGCATTTT. This chain connects TRBV7-8 to TRBJ1-5; TRBD1 is a possible D gene (5 bases). CDR1 is SGHVS, CDR2 FQNEAQ, per germline. The germline V and J ends were trimmed by 5 bases and 7 bases, with 9 bases remaining between them. The CDR3 contains 12 residues.